This T cell receptor beta chain was captured in a study of T-cell reconstitution after alpha-beta-depleted transplantation in children. Unique molecular identifiers tagged the TCRbeta library. TCRdb used MiXCR to reprocess the PCR reads, holding one entry per CDR3 protein. The top ten clones hold around 13% of a sample with 450,000 to 550,000 distinct CDR3 sequences, 11% of them seen once. Study conclusions and caveats: At one year after transplant, newly produced T cells mostly accounted for T-cell counts and diversity.

CDR1 is DFQATT and CDR2 is SNEGSKA in the germline V gene (reference sequence). CDR3 length: 13 residues. V gave up 1 base and J gave up 6 bases, with 12 bases separating them. As to this clonotype: Its antigen is unknown.

This material consisted of PBMCs, mostly from graft donor cells, taken 180 days after TCRalphabeta/CD19-depleted stem cell transplant. The sequence came from a female patient aged 2-9 years who had a stem cell transplant for aplastic anemia, so the T cells may come from the graft donor. The V gene is TRBV20-1, the J gene TRBJ1-1; D remains unclear. CDR3 coding DNA: TGCAGTGCTAGAGGGCAAAGGCCGGCTGAAGCTTTCTTT. Translation gives CSARGQRPAEAFF.